The T cell receptor (beta chain) under discussion was sequenced for a study of T cells in Graves' hyperthyroidism and ophthalmopathy. Study context: Peripheral blood was drawn at first diagnosis, prior to all treatment. Study results and caveats: Appearing also in blood were most of the thyroid clonotypes expanded above 0.001.

Amplified TCR beta CDR3 regions came from RNA transcripts. The TCR CDR3 was amplified in a first-round RT-PCR using the HTBI primer set. MiXCR was run by TCRdb on the multiplex PCR reads, yielding one entry per CDR3 protein. Of about 360,000 distinct CDR3 sequences in the sample, around 14% were seen once. V was pared by 3 bases and J by 2 bases, with 1 base of the junction left unmatched. The germline gives CDR1 MNHEY, CDR2 SMNVEV (reference sequence). CDR3 length: 14 residues. Diagnostic decisions used clinical symptoms, serum thyroxine and TRAb, thyroid ultrasound and orbital computed tomography. Fresh peripheral blood, 10 ml, was the source of the PBMCs. This clonotype was seen ten or more times. Its antigen is still unknown.

The sample was blood. The V call is TRBV27, the J call TRBJ1-3; TRBD1 matches 7 bases. The clonotype comes from a woman aged 18-29 years with Graves' hyperthyroidism. CDR3 loop: CASSLTGTGNTIYF. The CDR3 DNA reads TGTGCCAGCAGTTTGACAGGGACTGGAAACACCATATATTTT.